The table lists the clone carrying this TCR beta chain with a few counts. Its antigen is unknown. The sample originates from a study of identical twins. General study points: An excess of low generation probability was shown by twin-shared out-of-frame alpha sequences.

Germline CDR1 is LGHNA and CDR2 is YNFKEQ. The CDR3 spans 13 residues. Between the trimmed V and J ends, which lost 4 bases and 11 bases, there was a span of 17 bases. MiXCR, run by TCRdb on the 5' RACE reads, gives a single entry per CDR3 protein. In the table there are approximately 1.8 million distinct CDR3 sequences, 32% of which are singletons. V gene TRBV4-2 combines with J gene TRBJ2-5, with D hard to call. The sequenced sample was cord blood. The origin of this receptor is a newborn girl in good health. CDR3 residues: CASSPSWSREQYF. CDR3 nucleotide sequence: TGTGCCAGCAGCCCCAGTTGGAGCCGTGAGCAGTACTTC.